Reported below is one T cell receptor (beta chain). The data were obtained in a study of control samples from healthy donors and cancer patients. The V and J ends lost 2 bases and 3 bases, in that order; junction bases with no gene match: 4. The germline gives CDR1 MNHNS, CDR2 SASEGT. This CDR3 has 16 residues. This table comes from immunoSEQ multiplex PCR, and its TCRdb copy is limited to in-frame clones, with some not included. The sample holds around 140,000 clones, approximately 90% seen once. J is TRBJ1-6 and V is TRBV6-1, with 7 bases aligning to TRBD1. The sequencing input was blood. The receptor was isolated from a man aged 35-49 years in good health. CDR3 sequence reads: CASSETGAVYNSPLHF. The CDR3 nucleotides are TGTGCCAGCAGTGAAACAGGGGCTGTCTATAATTCACCCCTCCACTTT.